These T cell receptor beta chains were read from a single sample in a study of OX40 agonist ivuxolimab in advanced cancers. The repertoire was sequenced with immunoSEQ multiplex PCR; TCRdb's copy has only in-frame clones and lacks some. The sample holds some 60,000 clones, approximately 89% seen once. Source: CD4+ or CD8+ T cells sorted from blood, taken in a trial of the OX40 agonist ivuxolimab. The receptor set was obtained from an adult with an advanced solid tumor such as melanoma, head and neck, liver or kidney cancer. CDR3s leave out the opening cysteine and the closing phenylalanine or tryptophan. The order of the fields is V gene, CDR3 protein.

V gene: TRBV30
CDR3 protein: AWSVYGGMNYEQY

V gene: TRBV27
CDR3 protein: ASSQGQGSQPQH

V gene: TRBV27
CDR3 protein: ASTGGVATDTQY

V gene: TRBV13
CDR3 protein: ASSPRDSHYEQY

V gene: TRBV30
CDR3 protein: AWSVQGRSPLH

V gene: TRBV27
CDR3 protein: ASSFSLRVLGNSPLH

V gene: TRBV6-1
CDR3 protein: ASSETGENTEAF

V gene: TRBV27
CDR3 protein: ASSLGGGYEQY

V gene: TRBV19
CDR3 protein: ASSTDSEETQY

V gene: TRBV9
CDR3 protein: ASREEGSGNTIY

V gene: TRBV11-3
CDR3 protein: ASSLATGQQY

V gene: TRBV4-1
CDR3 protein: ASSQALGTAQETQY

V gene: TRBV7-9
CDR3 protein: ASSFGLHPYEQY

V gene: TRBV2
CDR3 protein: ASSETGTVNTEAF

V gene: TRBV10-1
CDR3 protein: ASTGDGTEAF

V gene: TRBV6-6
CDR3 protein: ASRTGRLDGYT

V gene: TRBV7-9
CDR3 protein: ASSQLNKYEQY

V gene: TRBV6-5
CDR3 protein: ASSLKPGGVEAF

V gene: TRBV9
CDR3 protein: ASSPPRRGGPPTEAF

V gene: TRBV2
CDR3 protein: ASRQPGYEQY